The TCR beta chain under discussion was sequenced for a study of spatial heterogeneity in lung cancer. Findings and limits, study-wide: Resection saw ubiquitous expanded tumor TCRs appear in blood more than follow-up did.

Each molecule of TCR cDNA was tagged with one unique molecular identifier. Using its own MiXCR run on the 5' RACE reads, TCRdb lists one record per CDR3 protein. Found here are some 15,000 distinct CDR3 sequences, 12% to 15% of them singletons; the top ten hold under 45%. Time point indicated: sample taken at primary tumor resection. Material for sequencing was whole RNA from tumor, nontumor lung or frozen PBMC, left unsorted. Trimming removed 2 bases at V and 9 bases at J, with 11 bases between. Germline-derived CDR1 and CDR2 are LNHDA and SQIVND (reference sequence). The CDR3 runs to 13 residues. This clonotype occurred many times. Its specificity is unknown.

The sequence was obtained from a male donor with early-stage non-small cell lung cancer. Sequenced here: PBMCs, sampled at surgery. V gene TRBV19 combines with J gene TRBJ2-1; a weak D match, TRBD2 (5 bases). The CDR3: CASSISGRAEQFF. Here the CDR3 DNA reads TGTGCCAGTAGTATATCGGGGAGAGCTGAGCAGTTCTTC. Combining the CDR3 with reference TRBV19 and TRBJ2-1 gives the whole variable domain DGGITQSPKYLFRKEGQNVTLSCEQNLNHDAMYWYRQDPGQGLRLIYYSQIVNDFQKGDIAEGYSVSREKKESFPLTVTSAQKNPTAFYLCASSISGRAEQFFGPGTRLTVL.